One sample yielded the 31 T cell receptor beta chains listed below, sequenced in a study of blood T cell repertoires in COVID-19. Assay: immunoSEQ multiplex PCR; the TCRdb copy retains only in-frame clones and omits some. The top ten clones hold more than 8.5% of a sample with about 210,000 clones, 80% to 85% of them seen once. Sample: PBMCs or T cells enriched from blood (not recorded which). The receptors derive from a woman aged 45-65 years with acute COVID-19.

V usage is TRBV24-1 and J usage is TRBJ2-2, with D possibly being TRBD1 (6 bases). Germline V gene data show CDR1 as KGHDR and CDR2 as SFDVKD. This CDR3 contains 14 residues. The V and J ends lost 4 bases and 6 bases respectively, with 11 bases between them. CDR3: CATSEMTGPGELFF. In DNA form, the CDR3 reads TGTGCCACCAGTGAGATGACAGGACCCGGGGAGCTGTTTTTT.

The CDR3 nucleotides are TGCAGTGCCGCGGTGGACAATGAGCAGTTCTTC. It codes for CSAAVDNEQFF. V is TRBV20-1 and J is TRBJ2-1; no definite D call. Trimming removed 6 bases from V and 5 bases from J, with 8 bases in between. This CDR3 spans 11 amino acids. The germline gives CDR1 DFQATT, CDR2 SNEGSKA (reference sequence).

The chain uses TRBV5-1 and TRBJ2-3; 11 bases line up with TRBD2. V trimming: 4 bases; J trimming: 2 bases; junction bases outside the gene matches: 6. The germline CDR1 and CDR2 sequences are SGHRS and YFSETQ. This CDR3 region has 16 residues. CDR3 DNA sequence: TGCGCCAGCAGCCCCGGGACTAGCGGCAACACAGATACGCAGTATTTT. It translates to CASSPGTSGNTDTQYF.

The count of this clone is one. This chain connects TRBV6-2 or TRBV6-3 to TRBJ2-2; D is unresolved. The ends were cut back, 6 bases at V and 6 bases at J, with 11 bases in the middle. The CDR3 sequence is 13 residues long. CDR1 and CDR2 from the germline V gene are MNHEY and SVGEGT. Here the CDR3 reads CASSSRSSGELFF. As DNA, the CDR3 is TGTGCCAGCAGCAGCCGAAGTTCCGGGGAGCTGTTTTTT.

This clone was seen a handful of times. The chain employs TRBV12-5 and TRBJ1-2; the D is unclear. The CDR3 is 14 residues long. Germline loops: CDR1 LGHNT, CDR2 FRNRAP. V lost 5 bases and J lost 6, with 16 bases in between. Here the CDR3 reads CASGNGANRDGYTF. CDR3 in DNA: TGTGCTAGTGGTAACGGTGCCAACCGTGATGGCTACACCTTC.

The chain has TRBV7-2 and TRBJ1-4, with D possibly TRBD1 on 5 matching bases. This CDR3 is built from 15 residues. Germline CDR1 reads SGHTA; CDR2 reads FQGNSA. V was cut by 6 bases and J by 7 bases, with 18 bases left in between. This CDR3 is CASSPLGAGVEKLFF. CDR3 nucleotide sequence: TGTGCCAGCAGTCCCCTTGGGGCGGGGGTTGAAAAACTGTTTTTT. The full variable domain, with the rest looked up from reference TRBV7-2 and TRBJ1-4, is GAGVSQSPSNKVTEKGKDVELRCDPISGHTALYWYRQSLGQGLEFLIYFQGNSAPDKSGLPSDRFSAERTGGSVSTLTIQRTQQEDSAVYLCASSPLGAGVEKLFFGSGTQLSVL.

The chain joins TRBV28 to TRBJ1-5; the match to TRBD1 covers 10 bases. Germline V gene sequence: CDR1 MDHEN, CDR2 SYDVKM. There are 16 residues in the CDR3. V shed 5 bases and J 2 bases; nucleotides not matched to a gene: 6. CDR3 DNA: TGTGCCAGCAGTCTAACCGGGACAGGGGGCAATCAGCCCCAGCATTTT. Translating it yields CASSLTGTGGNQPQHF.

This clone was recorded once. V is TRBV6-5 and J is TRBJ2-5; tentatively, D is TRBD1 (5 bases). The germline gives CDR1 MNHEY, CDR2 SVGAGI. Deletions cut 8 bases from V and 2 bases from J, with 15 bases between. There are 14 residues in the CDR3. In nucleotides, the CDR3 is TGTGCCAGCGGGGCCCCCTGGACACAAGAGACCCAGTACTTC. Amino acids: CASGAPWTQETQYF.

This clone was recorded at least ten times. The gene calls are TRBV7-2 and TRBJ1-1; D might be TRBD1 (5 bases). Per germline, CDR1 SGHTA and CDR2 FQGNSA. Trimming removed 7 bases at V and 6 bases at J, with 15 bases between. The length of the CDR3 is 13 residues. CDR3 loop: CASKREGRAEAFF. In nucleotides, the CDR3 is TGTGCCAGCAAACGGGAGGGGAGGGCTGAAGCTTTCTTT.

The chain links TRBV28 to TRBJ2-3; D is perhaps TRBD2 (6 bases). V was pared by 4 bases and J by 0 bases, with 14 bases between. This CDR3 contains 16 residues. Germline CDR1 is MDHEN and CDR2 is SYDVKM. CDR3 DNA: TGTGCCAGCAGTTCCTTCGGGAGCGATAGCACAGATACGCAGTATTTT. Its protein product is CASSSFGSDSTDTQYF. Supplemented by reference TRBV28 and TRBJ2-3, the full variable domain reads DVKVTQSSRYLVKRTGEKVFLECVQDMDHENMFWYRQDPGLGLRLIYFSYDVKMKEKGDIPEGYSVSREKKERFSLILESASTNQTSMYLCASSSFGSDSTDTQYFGPGTRLTVL.

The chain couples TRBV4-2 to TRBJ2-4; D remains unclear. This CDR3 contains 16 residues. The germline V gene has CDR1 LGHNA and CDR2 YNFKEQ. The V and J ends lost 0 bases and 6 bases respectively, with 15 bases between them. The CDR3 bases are TGTGCCAGCAGCCAAGACGACTCCGCGGCGCTAAACATTCAGTACTTC. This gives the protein CASSQDDSAALNIQYF.

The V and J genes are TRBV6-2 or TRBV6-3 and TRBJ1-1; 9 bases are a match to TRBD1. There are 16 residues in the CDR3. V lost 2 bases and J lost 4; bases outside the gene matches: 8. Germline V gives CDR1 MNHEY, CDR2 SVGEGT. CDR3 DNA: TGTGCCAGCAGTTACGGGACAGGGATTGGGGCCACTGAAGCTTTCTTT. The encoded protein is CASSYGTGIGATEAFF.

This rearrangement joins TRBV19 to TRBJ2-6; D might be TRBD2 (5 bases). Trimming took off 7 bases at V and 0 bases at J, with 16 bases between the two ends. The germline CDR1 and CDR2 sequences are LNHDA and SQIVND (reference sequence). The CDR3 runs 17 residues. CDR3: CASTRRTYSSGANVLTF. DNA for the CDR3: TGTGCCAGTACTAGGAGGACGTATAGCTCTGGGGCCAACGTCCTGACTTTC. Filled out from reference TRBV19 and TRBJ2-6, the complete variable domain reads DGGITQSPKYLFRKEGQNVTLSCEQNLNHDAMYWYRQDPGQGLRLIYYSQIVNDFQKGDIAEGYSVSREKKESFPLTVTSAQKNPTAFYLCASTRRTYSSGANVLTFGAGSRLTVL.

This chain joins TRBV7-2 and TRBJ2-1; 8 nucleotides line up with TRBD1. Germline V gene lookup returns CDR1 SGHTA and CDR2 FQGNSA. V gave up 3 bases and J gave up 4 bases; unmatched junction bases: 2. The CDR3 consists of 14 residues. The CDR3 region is CASSLQGAYNEQFF. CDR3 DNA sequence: TGTGCCAGCAGCTTGCAGGGGGCTTACAATGAGCAGTTCTTC.

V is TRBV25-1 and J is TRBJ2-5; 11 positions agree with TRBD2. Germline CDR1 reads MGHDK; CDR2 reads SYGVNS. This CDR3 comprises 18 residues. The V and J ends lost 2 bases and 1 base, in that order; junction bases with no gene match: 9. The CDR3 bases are TGTGCCAGCAGTGAAGCTAGCGGGGGGCCACGGCGCCAAGAGACCCAGTACTTC. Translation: CASSEASGGPRRQETQYF.

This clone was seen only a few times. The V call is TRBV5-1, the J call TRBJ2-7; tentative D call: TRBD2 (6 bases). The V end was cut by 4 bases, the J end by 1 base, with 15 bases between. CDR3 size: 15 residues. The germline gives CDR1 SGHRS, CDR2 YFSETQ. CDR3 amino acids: CASSPTGVRSYEQYF. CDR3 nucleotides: TGCGCCAGCAGCCCTACGGGGGTCAGATCCTACGAGCAGTACTTC.

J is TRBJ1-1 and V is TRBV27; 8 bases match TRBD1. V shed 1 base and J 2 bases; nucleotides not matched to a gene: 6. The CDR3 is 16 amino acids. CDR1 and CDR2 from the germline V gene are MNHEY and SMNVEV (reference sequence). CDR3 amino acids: CASSLFSDRANTEAFF. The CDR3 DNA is TGTGCCAGCAGTTTATTTTCGGACAGGGCAAACACTGAAGCTTTCTTT.

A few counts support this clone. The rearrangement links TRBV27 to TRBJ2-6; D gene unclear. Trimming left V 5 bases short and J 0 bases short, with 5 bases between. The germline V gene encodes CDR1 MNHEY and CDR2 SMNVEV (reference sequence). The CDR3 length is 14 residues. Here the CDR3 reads CASSPSSGANVLTF. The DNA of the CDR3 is TGTGCCAGCAGTCCCAGCTCTGGGGCCAACGTCCTGACTTTC.

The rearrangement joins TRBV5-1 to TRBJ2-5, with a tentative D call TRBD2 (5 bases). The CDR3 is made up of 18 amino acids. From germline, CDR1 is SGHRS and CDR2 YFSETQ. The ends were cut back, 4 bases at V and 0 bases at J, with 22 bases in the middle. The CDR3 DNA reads TGCGCCAGCAGCACCGCGGGCTTATCTACTTGGTACCAAGAGACCCAGTACTTC. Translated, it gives CASSTAGLSTWYQETQYF. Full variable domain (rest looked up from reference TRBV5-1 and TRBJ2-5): KAGVTQTPRYLIKTRGQQVTLSCSPISGHRSVSWYQQTPGQGLQFLFEYFSETQRNKGNFPGRFSGRQFSNSRSEMNVSTLELGDSALYLCASSTAGLSTWYQETQYFGPGTRLLVL.

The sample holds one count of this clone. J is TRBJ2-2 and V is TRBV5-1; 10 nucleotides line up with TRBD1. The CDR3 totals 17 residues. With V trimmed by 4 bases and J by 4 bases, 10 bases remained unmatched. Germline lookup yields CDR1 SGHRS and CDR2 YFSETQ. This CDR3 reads CASSPGGTGAATGELFF. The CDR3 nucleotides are TGCGCCAGCAGCCCGGGGGGGACAGGGGCCGCCACCGGGGAGCTGTTTTTT.

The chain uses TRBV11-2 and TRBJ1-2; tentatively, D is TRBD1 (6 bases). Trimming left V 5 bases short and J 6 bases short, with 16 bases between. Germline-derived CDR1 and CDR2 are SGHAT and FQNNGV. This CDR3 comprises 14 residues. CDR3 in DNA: TGTGCCAGCAGCACTACAGGGAAGGCGGATGGCTACACCTTC. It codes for CASSTTGKADGYTF.

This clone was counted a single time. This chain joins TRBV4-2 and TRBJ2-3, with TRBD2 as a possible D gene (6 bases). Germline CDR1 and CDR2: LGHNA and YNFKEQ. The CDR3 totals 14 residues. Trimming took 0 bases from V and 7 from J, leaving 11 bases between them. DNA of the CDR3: TGTGCCAGCAGCCAAGAGGAGGGTGGGAATACGCAGTATTTT. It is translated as CASSQEEGGNTQYF.

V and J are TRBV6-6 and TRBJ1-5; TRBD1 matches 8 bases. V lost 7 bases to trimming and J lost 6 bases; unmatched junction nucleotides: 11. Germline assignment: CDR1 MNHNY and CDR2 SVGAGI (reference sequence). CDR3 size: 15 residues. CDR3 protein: CASTATGGSGQPQHF. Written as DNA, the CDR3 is TGTGCCAGCACCGCAACAGGGGGATCAGGTCAGCCCCAGCATTTT.

The DNA of the CDR3 is TGTGCCAGCAGCACGGGACTACGGGAGCTGTTTTTT. This codes for CASSTGLRELFF. V gene TRBV7-9 combines with J gene TRBJ2-2; 7 nucleotides agree with TRBD2. Germline V gives CDR1 SEHNR, CDR2 FQNEAQ (reference sequence). This CDR3 comprises 12 residues. J gave up 9 bases and V 5 bases, and 3 bases lay outside the gene matches.

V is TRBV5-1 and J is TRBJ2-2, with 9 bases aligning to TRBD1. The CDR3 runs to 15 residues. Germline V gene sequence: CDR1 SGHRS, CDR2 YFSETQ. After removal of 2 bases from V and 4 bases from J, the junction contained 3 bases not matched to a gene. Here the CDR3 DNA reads TGCGCCAGCAGCTTCAACAGGGGGCGCACCGGGGAGCTGTTTTTT. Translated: CASSFNRGRTGELFF.

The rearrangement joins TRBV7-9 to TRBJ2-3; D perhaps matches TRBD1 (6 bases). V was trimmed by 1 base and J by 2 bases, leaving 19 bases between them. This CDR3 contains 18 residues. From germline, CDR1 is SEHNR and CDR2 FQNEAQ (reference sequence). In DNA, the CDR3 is TGTGCCAGCAGCTTAGGAGGGGAGACAGGACCTGTCACAGATACGCAGTATTTT. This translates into CASSLGGETGPVTDTQYF. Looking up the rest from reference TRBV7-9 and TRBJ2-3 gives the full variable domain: DTGVSQNPRHKITKRGQNVTFRCDPISEHNRLYWYRQTLGQGPEFLTYFQNEAQLEKSRLLSDRFSAERPKGSFSTLEIQRTEQGDSAMYLCASSLGGETGPVTDTQYFGPGTRLTVL.

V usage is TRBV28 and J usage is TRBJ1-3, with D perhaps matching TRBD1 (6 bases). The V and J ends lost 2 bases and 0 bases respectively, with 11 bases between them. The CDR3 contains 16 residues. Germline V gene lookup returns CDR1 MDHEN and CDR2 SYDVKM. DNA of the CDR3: TGTGCCAGCAGTTTAGGGGGGGGCTTCTCTGGAAACACCATATATTTT. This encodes CASSLGGGFSGNTIYF. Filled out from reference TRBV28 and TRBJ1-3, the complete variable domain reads DVKVTQSSRYLVKRTGEKVFLECVQDMDHENMFWYRQDPGLGLRLIYFSYDVKMKEKGDIPEGYSVSREKKERFSLILESASTNQTSMYLCASSLGGGFSGNTIYFGEGSWLTVV.

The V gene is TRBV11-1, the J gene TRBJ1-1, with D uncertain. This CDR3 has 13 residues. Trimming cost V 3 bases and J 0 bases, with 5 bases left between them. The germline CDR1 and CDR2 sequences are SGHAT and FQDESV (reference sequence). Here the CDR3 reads CASSFLLNTEAFF. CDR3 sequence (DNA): TGTGCCAGCAGCTTTCTTCTGAACACTGAAGCTTTCTTT.

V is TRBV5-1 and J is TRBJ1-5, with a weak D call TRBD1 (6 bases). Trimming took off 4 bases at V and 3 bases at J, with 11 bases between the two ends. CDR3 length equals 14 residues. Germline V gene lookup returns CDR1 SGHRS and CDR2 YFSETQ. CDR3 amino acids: CASSQGTPNQPQHF. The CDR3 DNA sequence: TGCGCCAGCAGCCAGGGGACGCCCAATCAGCCCCAGCATTTT.

As DNA, the CDR3 is TGTGCCAGCAGTGCCTGGACACATAGCACAGATACGCAGTATTTT. Translated, it gives CASSAWTHSTDTQYF. This chain links TRBV27 with TRBJ2-3; maybe TRBD1 (5 bases). The CDR3 consists of 15 residues. V lost 5 bases and J lost 0, with 12 bases in between. From germline, CDR1 is MNHEY and CDR2 SMNVEV (reference sequence).

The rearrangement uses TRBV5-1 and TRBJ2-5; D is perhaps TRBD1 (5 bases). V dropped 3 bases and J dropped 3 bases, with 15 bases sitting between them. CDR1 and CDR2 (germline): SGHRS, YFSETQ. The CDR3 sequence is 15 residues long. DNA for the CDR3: TGCGCCAGCAGCTCCCTTCCCAGGGCGGAAGAGACCCAGTACTTC. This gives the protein CASSSLPRAEETQYF. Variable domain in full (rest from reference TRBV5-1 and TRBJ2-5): KAGVTQTPRYLIKTRGQQVTLSCSPISGHRSVSWYQQTPGQGLQFLFEYFSETQRNKGNFPGRFSGRQFSNSRSEMNVSTLELGDSALYLCASSSLPRAEETQYFGPGTRLLVL.